Following are 17 T cell receptor beta chains from one sample sequenced in a study of T cell responses to AZD1222 COVID-19 vaccine. Sequenced by immunoSEQ multiplex PCR; TCRdb stores in-frame clones only, minus some. The top ten clones hold 1.5% to 2% of a sample with fewer than 120,000 clones, roughly 90% of them seen once. Sequencing used peripheral blood, obtained on day 0 of AZD1222 vaccination. These receptors were taken from an adult in good health.

This chain connects TRBV6-4 to TRBJ1-1; 7 positions agree with TRBD1. Germline assignment: CDR1 MRHNA and CDR2 SNTAGT. The CDR3 consists of 13 residues. V dropped 4 bases and J dropped 6; count of bases not matched to a gene: 5. This chain's CDR3 is CASSAQGGSEAFF. CDR3 nucleotides: TGTGCCAGCAGTGCGCAGGGGGGATCTGAAGCTTTCTTT.

The gene calls are TRBV9 and TRBJ2-1; D uncertain. The germline V gene has CDR1 SGDLS and CDR2 YYNGEE. There are 15 residues in the CDR3. Trimming cost V 3 bases and J 1 base, with 11 bases left between them. The CDR3 loop reads CASSAAGPSYNEQFF. The CDR3 bases are TGTGCCAGCAGCGCCGCCGGGCCATCCTACAATGAGCAGTTCTTC.

The chain employs TRBV27 and TRBJ2-2, with 7 bases matching TRBD1. The CDR3 spans 14 residues. V shed 4 bases and J 4 bases; nucleotides not matched to a gene: 3. Germline V gene sequence: CDR1 MNHEY, CDR2 SMNVEV (reference sequence). The CDR3 region is CASSWTGTTGELFF. CDR3 in DNA: TGTGCCAGCAGTTGGACAGGAACCACCGGGGAGCTGTTTTTT.

About this clone itself: One end of the junction fails to match germline, which may point to a read error. This chain uses TRBV4-1 with TRBJ2-5; no firm D call. The CDR3 consists of 15 residues. Looked up from germline, CDR1 is MGHRA and CDR2 is YSYEKL. The DNA for the CDR3 is TGCGCCAGCAGCCAAGATATGACCAGTCAAGGGACCCAGTACTTC. This translates into CASSQDMTSQGTQYF.

This chain connects TRBV14 to TRBJ1-2; no clear D. The V and J ends lost 0 bases and 8 bases respectively, with 13 bases between them. From germline, CDR1 is SGHDN and CDR2 FVKESK. The CDR3 spans 14 residues. CDR3 region: CASSQDSAPGGYTF. CDR3 coding DNA: TGTGCCAGCAGCCAAGATTCCGCCCCCGGAGGCTACACCTTC.

This chain joins TRBV7-9 and TRBJ1-4; 12 positions agree with TRBD1. The CDR3 extends over 14 amino acids. V shed 5 bases and J 8 bases; nucleotides not matched to a gene: 3. CDR1 is SEHNR and CDR2 is FQNEAQ in the germline V gene (reference sequence). CDR3 sequence: CASSAGTGGEKLFF. As DNA, the CDR3 is TGTGCCAGCAGCGCCGGGACAGGGGGCGAAAAACTGTTTTTT.

This clone showed up just once. The chain is built from TRBV24-1 and TRBJ2-2; D perhaps matches TRBD2 (5 bases). This CDR3 contains 14 residues. The ends were cut back, 0 bases at V and 7 bases at J, with 8 bases in the middle. Germline lookup yields CDR1 KGHDR and CDR2 SFDVKD. The CDR3 region is CATSDLPEVGELFF. The CDR3 DNA reads TGTGCCACCAGTGATTTGCCGGAGGTCGGGGAGCTGTTTTTT.

This clone showed up just once. This chain joins TRBV4-2 and TRBJ1-1, with unresolved D. Trimming left V 0 bases short and J 11 bases short, with 10 bases between. This CDR3 contains 12 residues. Per the germline V gene, CDR1 is LGHNA and CDR2 is YNFKEQ. The CDR3 sequence: CASSQDRGFAFF. The CDR3 DNA follows: TGTGCCAGCAGCCAAGATCGGGGTTTCGCTTTCTTT.

The chain uses TRBV18 and TRBJ2-2; no definite D call. The CDR3 length is 16 residues. The V gene's germline CDR1 is KGHSH and CDR2 LQKENI. V was pared by 3 bases and J by 0 bases, with 11 bases between. CDR3 bases: TGTGCCAGCTCACCCCTTGGGCAACCGAACACCGGGGAGCTGTTTTTT. This encodes CASSPLGQPNTGELFF.

The V gene is TRBV30, the J gene TRBJ1-2; D remains unclear. The V end was cut by 5 bases, the J end by 8 bases, with 24 bases between. CDR3 length: 15 amino acids. Germline V gene lookup returns CDR1 GTSNPN and CDR2 SVGIG (reference sequence). CDR3 protein: CAWAPPERFWFGYTF. DNA of the CDR3: TGTGCCTGGGCCCCTCCGGAGAGGTTTTGGTTCGGCTACACCTTC.

The J gene is TRBJ1-2, the V gene TRBV30; D is undetermined. The CDR3 loop spans 14 amino acids. CDR1 is GTSNPN, CDR2 SVGIG, per germline (reference sequence). V lost 0 bases and J 2 bases, leaving 10 bases between the germline ends. The CDR3 nucleotides are TGTGCCTGGAGTGTACTAGGGCACAACTATGGCTACACCTTC. It specifies CAWSVLGHNYGYTF.

The genes are TRBV5-6 and TRBJ1-3, with D uncertain. The V and J ends lost 0 bases and 2 bases respectively, with 9 bases between them. There are 15 residues in the CDR3. Per germline, CDR1 SGHDT and CDR2 YYEEEE. The CDR3 coding sequence is TGTGCCAGCAGCTTGGGTGAGGGAACTGGAAACACCATATATTTT. It codes for CASSLGEGTGNTIYF.

V and J are TRBV18 and TRBJ1-1, with D hard to call. Per germline, CDR1 KGHSH and CDR2 LQKENI. The germline V and J ends were trimmed by 3 bases and 7 bases, with 15 bases remaining between them. The CDR3 is 14 residues long. The CDR3 nucleotides read TGTGCCAGCTCACCCGGAATTATGAAGGGTGAAGCTTTCTTT. Protein: CASSPGIMKGEAFF.

The V gene is TRBV7-9, the J gene TRBJ2-7; 9 bases agree with TRBD1. V lost 7 bases to trimming and J lost 4 bases; unmatched junction nucleotides: 8. The CDR3 covers 14 residues. Per the germline V gene, CDR1 is SEHNR and CDR2 is FQNEAQ (reference sequence). DNA of the CDR3: TGTGCCAGCACGGGGACAGGGAATTCTTACGAGCAGTACTTC. Its protein product is CASTGTGNSYEQYF.

V and J are TRBV6-5 and TRBJ2-5, with D unclear. Trimming took 5 bases from V and 0 from J, leaving 10 bases between them. In germline, CDR1 is MNHEY, CDR2 SVGAGI. This CDR3 is built from 14 residues. The CDR3 here is CASSPPPYQETQYF. The DNA for the CDR3 is TGTGCCAGCAGTCCCCCTCCGTACCAAGAGACCCAGTACTTC.

This sequence joins TRBV29-1 and TRBJ2-3; D perhaps matches TRBD1 (5 bases). Trimming took 0 bases from V and 4 from J, leaving 5 bases between them. The CDR3 covers 12 residues. The germline V gene encodes CDR1 SQVTM and CDR2 ANQGSEA. The CDR3 loop is CSVEEGADTQYF. In nucleotides, the CDR3 is TGCAGCGTTGAAGAAGGGGCAGATACGCAGTATTTT.

The chain is built from TRBV30 and TRBJ2-1; 11 bases fit TRBD2. The CDR3 spans 13 residues. V trimming: 2 bases; J trimming: 10 bases; junction bases outside the gene matches: 4. Germline V lookup: CDR1 GTSNPN, CDR2 SVGIG (reference sequence). The CDR3 sequence is CAWSLTSGAEQFF. CDR3 sequence (DNA): TGTGCCTGGAGTCTGACTAGCGGGGCAGAGCAGTTCTTC.